What follows are 30 T cell receptor beta chains derived from one specimen sequenced in a study of cytomegalovirus exposure and HLA in healthy donors. Both 60 Vbeta primers and 13 Jbeta primers went into the PCR. Repertoires were generated with immunoSEQ multiplex PCR, while TCRdb's copy carries only in-frame clones and drops some. The sample comprises about 110,000 clones, less than 80% of which are singletons, and 3% to 4% rests with the top ten. The sample comprised PBMCs. The source of these receptors is a woman aged 40 to 50 in good health and CMV-seronegative.

This chain uses TRBV7-2 with TRBJ2-3, with 10 nucleotides matching TRBD2. Germline-derived CDR1 and CDR2 are SGHTA and FQGNSA. This CDR3 has 19 residues. Trimming took 2 bases from V and 1 from J; bases not matched to a gene: 12. The CDR3 sequence is CASSLRRTAGGPGTDTQYF. As DNA, the CDR3 is TGTGCCAGCAGCTTAAGACGGACAGCGGGGGGGCCAGGCACAGATACGCAGTATTTT.

Only a few counts were recorded for this clone. The V gene is TRBV30, the J gene TRBJ1-2; 7 bases agree with TRBD1. CDR3 length: 13 residues. V lost 2 bases and J lost 5; bases outside the gene matches: 5. Germline V CDR1 and CDR2: GTSNPN, SVGIG (reference sequence). CDR3 residues: CAWSMGTAYGYTF. CDR3 in DNA: TGTGCCTGGAGTATGGGGACAGCTTATGGCTACACCTTC. Filled out from reference TRBV30 and TRBJ1-2, the complete variable domain reads SQTIHQWPATLVQPVGSPLSLECTVEGTSNPNLYWYRQAAGRGLQLLFYSVGIGQISSEVPQNLSASRPQDRQFILSSKKLLLSDSGFYLCAWSMGTAYGYTFGSGTRLTVV.

This clone was seen a handful of times. This chain links TRBV28 with TRBJ1-2; D is undetermined. Germline lookup yields CDR1 MDHEN and CDR2 SYDVKM. Trimming shortened V by 11 bases and J by 0 bases, and 16 bases separated the two germline ends. This CDR3 comprises 14 residues. CDR3 sequence reads: CAANGRAPNYGYTF. The CDR3 DNA reads as TGTGCCGCGAACGGGAGGGCCCCTAACTATGGCTACACCTTC.

The rearrangement links TRBV28 to TRBJ2-1, with TRBD1 identical over 8 bases. The CDR3 consists of 13 residues. The V gene's germline CDR1 is MDHEN and CDR2 SYDVKM. The trim removed 5 bases at V and 8 bases at J, leaving 5 bases unmatched. The CDR3 loop is CASSQGANYEQFF. DNA for the CDR3: TGTGCCAGCAGTCAGGGGGCGAACTATGAGCAGTTCTTC.

This clone was seen more than once but under ten times. The chain uses TRBV2 and TRBJ1-2; D possibly corresponds to TRBD1 (5 bases). The germline CDR1 and CDR2 sequences are SNHLY and FYNNEI. V lost 9 bases, J lost 3 bases, and 11 bases lay in between. The length of the CDR3 is 12 residues. In DNA form, the CDR3 reads TGTGCCAGTCGGCCGGGGGACTATGGCTACACCTTC. It yields the protein CASRPGDYGYTF.

This clone occurred a few times. The chain is built from TRBV19 and TRBJ1-1; no clear D gene. The CDR3 is 15 amino acids. Germline V CDR1 and CDR2: LNHDA, SQIVND (reference sequence). V shed 3 bases and J shed 0 bases, with 11 bases lying between them. Here the CDR3 DNA reads TGTGCCAGTAGTATTCTCCCTACGGTGAACACTGAAGCTTTCTTT. Translation gives CASSILPTVNTEAFF.

This clone was seen a handful of times. The sample contains more than one DNA sequence encoding this CDR3. The J gene is TRBJ1-6, the V gene TRBV7-2; weak D call: TRBD1 (6 bases). Trimming pared 5 bases from V and 6 bases from J, leaving 11 bases between. The CDR3 totals 14 residues. Germline CDR1 reads SGHTA; CDR2 reads FQGNSA. The CDR3 sequence: CASSPGQRNSPLHF. In DNA, the CDR3 is TGTGCCAGCAGCCCAGGACAGCGTAATTCACCCCTCCACTTT. Full variable domain (outside the CDR3, taken from reference TRBV7-2 and TRBJ1-6): GAGVSQSPSNKVTEKGKDVELRCDPISGHTALYWYRQSLGQGLEFLIYFQGNSAPDKSGLPSDRFSAERTGGSVSTLTIQRTQQEDSAVYLCASSPGQRNSPLHFGNGTRLTVT.

Notes on this clone: One end of the junction is discordant with germline, which a read error may explain. V is TRBV7-9 and J is TRBJ2-7, with 8 positions matching TRBD2. The germline CDR1 and CDR2 sequences are SEHNR and FQNEAQ (reference sequence). The CDR3 extends over 15 amino acids. The CDR3 sequence is CSSTPRGGVGYEQYF. The CDR3 DNA reads TGTTCCAGCACCCCTCGGGGGGGGGTCGGTTACGAGCAGTACTTC.

The chain links TRBV5-5 to TRBJ2-1; 10 bases line up with TRBD2. The V and J ends lost 1 base and 7 bases, in that order; junction bases with no gene match: 8. Germline CDR1 reads SGHKS; CDR2 reads YYEKEE (reference sequence). The CDR3 is 16 amino acids. The CDR3 DNA is TGTGCCAGCAGCTTGCCCGGGACTAGCGTCTCTAATGAGCAGTTCTTC. Amino acid sequence: CASSLPGTSVSNEQFF.

This clone was detected once. The CDR3 protein is CASSSVLAGGQKRGNTGELFF. The CDR3 region has the DNA TGTGCCAGCAGTTCCGTGTTAGCGGGAGGGCAAAAAAGAGGGAACACCGGGGAGCTGTTTTTT. The V and J genes are TRBV27 and TRBJ2-2, with TRBD2 matching over 11 bases. Germline CDR1 and CDR2: MNHEY and SMNVEV (reference sequence). With 4 bases clipped from V and 1 base from J, the junction kept 17 bases outside the gene matches. The CDR3 is 21 amino acids.

This clone was observed a single time. The rearrangement uses TRBV10-2 and TRBJ2-5; the D is unclear. The ends were cut back, 5 bases at V and 5 bases at J, with 12 bases in the middle. This CDR3 has 13 residues. Germline V gene lookup returns CDR1 WSHSY and CDR2 SAAADI. The CDR3 loop reads CASSRDSMETQYF. The CDR3, as DNA: TGCGCCAGCAGTAGAGATAGCATGGAGACCCAGTACTTC.

The CDR3 loop reads CASSLTSGSPDTQYF. The DNA of the CDR3 is TGTGCCAGCAGCTTAACTAGCGGGAGCCCAGATACGCAGTATTTT. V is TRBV11-2 and J is TRBJ2-3, with 11 positions matching TRBD2. J was trimmed by 4 bases and V by 2 bases; bases with no gene match: 2. This CDR3 region has 15 residues. The germline CDR1 and CDR2 sequences are SGHAT and FQNNGV.

The rearrangement joins TRBV28 to TRBJ1-6; D gene unclear. The CDR3 consists of 15 residues. V was shortened by 6 bases and J by 0 bases, with 9 bases between the two germline ends. Germline CDR1 reads MDHEN; CDR2 reads SYDVKM. The chain's CDR3 is CASSVHSSYNSPLHF. The CDR3 bases are TGTGCCAGCAGCGTCCATAGCTCCTATAATTCACCCCTCCACTTT.

The chain is built from TRBV11-3 and TRBJ1-1; 9 nucleotides line up with TRBD1. The germline V gene encodes CDR1 SGHNT and CDR2 YENEEA. This CDR3 contains 19 residues. V lost 4 bases to trimming and J lost 3 bases; unmatched junction nucleotides: 18. This CDR3 reads CASSSGTGQGLPPHTEAFF. In nucleotides, the CDR3 is TGTGCCAGCAGCTCGGGGACCGGACAGGGGCTTCCCCCCCACACTGAAGCTTTCTTT.

The genes are TRBV2 and TRBJ2-1; D uncertain. The CDR3 extends over 14 amino acids. Trimming took off 7 bases at V and 3 bases at J, with 13 bases between the two ends. The germline V gene encodes CDR1 SNHLY and CDR2 FYNNEI. CDR3 sequence (DNA): TGTGCCAGCAAGCCTGCGGAAATCTACAATGAGCAGTTCTTC. Its protein is CASKPAEIYNEQFF.

V and J are TRBV29-1 and TRBJ1-3, with TRBD1 matching over 10 bases. Per germline, CDR1 SQVTM and CDR2 ANQGSEA. The CDR3 runs to 14 residues. Losses at the gene ends were 6 bases for V and 6 bases for J; bases not matched to a gene: 8. The CDR3 reads CSVERQGAENTIYF. The CDR3 DNA reads TGCAGCGTGGAGAGACAGGGGGCGGAAAACACCATATATTTT.

J is TRBJ2-5 and V is TRBV28; D is perhaps TRBD2 (6 bases). The assigned J gene may be wrong: the sequence end matches TRBJ2-7 better. This CDR3 is built from 14 residues. CDR1 is MDHEN, CDR2 SYDVKM, per germline. CDR3 bases: TGTGCCAGCAGCCGCACAGAGGGACTCTACGAGCAGTACTTC. It yields the protein CASSRTEGLYEQYF.

This sequence joins TRBV10-3 and TRBJ1-2; D is perhaps TRBD1 (6 bases). The germline CDR1 and CDR2 sequences are ENHRY and SYGVKD. This CDR3 contains 14 residues. V lost 7 bases, J lost 6 bases, and 18 bases lay in between. The CDR3 region has the DNA TGTGCCATCATGAGGGAGCAGGGGCGGGATGGCTACACCTTC. This translates into CAIMREQGRDGYTF.

This sequence joins TRBV19 and TRBJ2-1; 10 nucleotides match TRBD2. CDR3 length: 17 amino acids. Losses at the gene ends were 0 bases for V and 3 bases for J; bases not matched to a gene: 5. Germline CDR1 is LNHDA and CDR2 is SQIVND (reference sequence). In DNA form, the CDR3 reads TGTGCCAGTAGTATAGAATTAGCGGGGGGATTCTACAATGAGCAGTTCTTC. This gives the protein CASSIELAGGFYNEQFF.

The gene calls are TRBV9 and TRBJ2-1; TRBD2 aligns across 9 bases. The germline gives CDR1 SGDLS, CDR2 YYNGEE. Trimming removed 0 bases from V and 2 bases from J; junction bases left unmatched: 6. The CDR3 runs to 17 residues. CDR3 bases: TGTGCCAGCAGCGTAGCGGGTAGCGGGAGTCCCTACAATGAGCAGTTCTTC. This sequence encodes CASSVAGSGSPYNEQFF.

This chain connects TRBV28 to TRBJ1-4; the match to TRBD1 covers 7 bases. Germline CDR1 is MDHEN and CDR2 is SYDVKM. With V trimmed by 5 bases and J by 4 bases, 4 bases remained unmatched. The CDR3 runs to 14 residues. CDR3 sequence: CASSLGQVNEKLFF. The CDR3 bases are TGTGCCAGCAGTCTCGGACAGGTTAATGAAAAACTGTTTTTT.

The chain carries TRBV7-6 and TRBJ2-5; D is perhaps TRBD1 (7 bases). The DNA end lines up better with TRBJ2-7; the J call may be wrong. The CDR3 runs 14 residues. Germline lookup yields CDR1 SGHVS and CDR2 FNYEAQ. DNA of the CDR3: TGTGCCAGCAGCTTAGGGCCAGGGGGGAACGAGCAGTACTTC. This sequence encodes CASSLGPGGNEQYF.

The chain is built from TRBV2 and TRBJ1-3; the D is unclear. Deletions cut 3 bases from V and 0 bases from J, with 15 bases between. CDR1 and CDR2 (germline): SNHLY, FYNNEI. The CDR3 covers 17 residues. This chain's CDR3 is CASSDSWAVSSGNTIYF. The CDR3 nucleotides are TGTGCCAGCAGTGATTCGTGGGCCGTCTCCTCTGGAAACACCATATATTTT.

The chain links TRBV4-1 to TRBJ1-5; D may be TRBD1 (5 bases). The V and J ends lost 0 bases and 6 bases respectively, with 12 bases between them. Germline V CDR1 and CDR2: MGHRA, YSYEKL. CDR3 length equals 15 residues. The CDR3 is CASSQDTGSSQPQHF. The CDR3 DNA reads TGCGCCAGCAGCCAAGATACAGGCTCCAGTCAGCCCCAGCATTTT.

J is TRBJ2-7 and V is TRBV5-1; the D gene is possibly TRBD2 (5 bases). The CDR3 loop spans 11 amino acids. Germline CDR1 reads SGHRS; CDR2 reads YFSETQ. The V end lost 5 bases, the J end lost 7 bases, and 10 bases lay between the germline ends. The CDR3 coding sequence is TGCGCCAGCAGTAGTCCGGGGGAGCAGTACTTC. It yields the protein CASSSPGEQYF.

V gene TRBV9 combines with J gene TRBJ2-1, with 9 bases lining up with TRBD1. Germline V lookup: CDR1 SGDLS, CDR2 YYNGEE. This CDR3 has 16 residues. J was trimmed by 1 base and V by 0 bases; bases with no gene match: 2. CDR3 loop: CASSVGGTGSYNEQFF. CDR3 coding DNA: TGTGCCAGCAGCGTAGGGGGGACAGGGTCCTACAATGAGCAGTTCTTC.

The V gene is TRBV2, the J gene TRBJ2-7; 9 nucleotides match TRBD2. The CDR3 is 19 residues long. CDR1 is SNHLY and CDR2 is FYNNEI in the germline V gene. The trim removed 1 base at V and 1 base at J, leaving 14 bases unmatched. CDR3 DNA sequence: TGTGCCAGCAGTGAAGGGGGTAGCGGGGGTCAAGGTGGGTCCTACGAGCAGTACTTC. Translated: CASSEGGSGGQGGSYEQYF.

The V call is TRBV7-8, the J call TRBJ2-1; 7 nucleotides line up with TRBD1. Per germline, CDR1 SGHVS and CDR2 FQNEAQ. Unmatched junction bases numbered 7, after V lost 0 bases and J lost 2 bases. This CDR3 is built from 17 residues. The CDR3 region has the DNA TGTGCCAGCAGCTTAGCAGTCGGGGACAGCGCCTACAATGAGCAGTTCTTC. Translation gives CASSLAVGDSAYNEQFF.

The chain has TRBV7-2 and TRBJ2-3; 7 bases line up with TRBD1. V shed 3 bases and J 3 bases; nucleotides not matched to a gene: 6. The V gene's germline CDR1 is SGHTA and CDR2 FQGNSA. There are 15 residues in the CDR3. The CDR3 loop reads CASSFLTGATDTQYF. The CDR3 DNA reads TGTGCCAGCAGCTTCCTTACAGGGGCGACAGATACGCAGTATTTT.

This chain uses TRBV6-5 with TRBJ1-1; D is perhaps TRBD1 (5 bases). V was shortened by 5 bases and J by 4 bases, with 17 bases between the two germline ends. The germline gives CDR1 MNHEY, CDR2 SVGAGI. The CDR3 sequence is 15 residues long. The CDR3 loop is CASSLTVHLVTEAFF. Here the CDR3 DNA reads TGTGCCAGCAGTCTGACAGTACATTTGGTCACTGAAGCTTTCTTT.